This T cell receptor (beta chain) is from a study of blood T cell repertoires in COVID-19. Assay: immunoSEQ multiplex PCR; the TCRdb copy retains only in-frame clones and omits some. The data hold roughly 160,000 clones, with about 85% observed a single time. There are 13 residues in the CDR3. Per the germline V gene, CDR1 is SGHNT and CDR2 is YENEEA. The germline V and J ends were trimmed by 1 base and 10 bases, with 8 bases remaining between them. Recruited during active infection, patients (from Seattle) were subsequently followed longitudinally. The sample was peripheral blood. This clonotype originated in a woman aged 45-60 years with COVID-19, enrolled during active disease. The rearrangement uses TRBV11-3 and TRBJ1-6; the D gene is possibly TRBD1 (5 bases). The CDR3 bases are TGTGCCAGCAGCTTAGGGGAGGGGTCACCCCTCCACTTT. This gives the protein CASSLGEGSPLHF.